The rows below give T cell receptor beta chains drawn from one sample of a study of blood T cell repertoires in COVID-19. Measured with immunoSEQ multiplex PCR; TCRdb has only the in-frame clones, and not every one. This sample has some 210,000 clones, with 80% found just once. Source material: PBMCs or T cells enriched from blood (not recorded which). The receptor source for this set is a man aged 25-45 years with acute COVID-19. CDR3s include the opening cysteine and the closing phenylalanine or tryptophan. A D gene is named only where the DNA matches it firmly. Some rows have no size entry. The others give once, few or many, or a class for an expanded clone.

j_call clone_size v_call d_call cdr3_aa cdr3_nt
TRBJ2-2 - TRBV15 TRBD2 CATSRILAGGPVAGELFF TGTGCCACCAGCAGAATTTTAGCGGGGGGGCCTGTGGCCGGGGAGCTGTTTTTT
TRBJ2-2 - TRBV10-3 TRBD1 CAISWDRADTGELFF TGTGCCATCAGCTGGGACAGGGCGGACACCGGGGAGCTGTTTTTT
TRBJ1-1 once TRBV6-8 - CASSYQQGYTEAFF TGTGCCAGCAGTTACCAACAGGGCTACACTGAAGCTTTCTTT
TRBJ2-1 - TRBV7-6 TRBD1 CASSSLPSGQGLYEQFF TGTGCCAGCAGCTCACTTCCCTCGGGACAGGGACTCTATGAGCAGTTCTTC
TRBJ2-1 few TRBV19 TRBD1 CASSISGGEQFF TGTGCCAGTAGTATATCAGGGGGTGAGCAGTTCTTC
TRBJ2-2 many TRBV19 TRBD2 CASSIREGPGELFF TGTGCCAGTAGTATTCGGGAGGGTCCCGGGGAGCTGTTTTTT
TRBJ1-2 - TRBV4-1 - CASSQGAQTRGGDRGYTF TGCGCCAGCAGCCAAGGGGCCCAGACAAGAGGGGGGGATAGAGGCTACACCTTC
TRBJ1-6 - TRBV2 - CASSRRDGGNSPLHF TGTGCCAGCAGTCGGCGTGACGGAGGAAATTCACCCCTCCACTTT
TRBJ1-1 once TRBV18 - CASSTDLVGTEAFF TGTGCCAGCTCAACTGACTTAGTGGGCACTGAAGCTTTCTTT
TRBJ1-1 few TRBV4-1 TRBD1 CASSQTRGLYTEAFF TGCGCCAGCAGCCAGACCAGGGGGCTATACACTGAAGCTTTCTTT
TRBJ1-2 - TRBV18 TRBD1 CASSPGTTGGDGYTF TGTGCCAGCTCACCAGGAACGACAGGGGGCGATGGCTACACCTTC
TRBJ1-2 once TRBV4-1 - CASSRDSASGYGYTF TGCGCCAGCAGCCGCGACAGTGCGTCTGGGTATGGCTACACCTTC
TRBJ1-5 - TRBV3-1/TRBV3-2 - CASSQTRFNQPQHF TGTGCCAGCAGCCAGACACGTTTCAATCAGCCCCAGCATTTT
TRBJ1-3 once TRBV28 - CASRQGGSGNTIYF TGTGCCAGCAGGCAAGGGGGCTCTGGAAACACCATATATTTT
TRBJ2-1 - TRBV7-9 - CASSSTSPYNEQFF TGTGCCAGCAGCTCAACTAGCCCCTACAATGAGCAGTTCTTC
TRBJ2-6 - TRBV27 TRBD1 CASSPGQGWANVLTF TGTGCCAGCAGTCCGGGACAGGGCTGGGCCAACGTCCTGACTTTC
TRBJ2-3 - TRBV7-2 TRBD2 CASSLWTSGSTDTQYF TGTGCCAGCAGCTTATGGACTAGCGGTAGCACAGATACGCAGTATTTT
TRBJ2-7 few TRBV7-6 TRBD2 CASSSGLAGATEQYF TGTGCCAGCAGCTCGGGACTAGCGGGGGCCACCGAGCAGTACTTC
TRBJ2-3 - TRBV29-1 TRBD1 CSVDGTGRDTQYF TGCAGCGTTGATGGGACAGGGAGAGATACGCAGTATTTT
TRBJ2-1 - TRBV6-1 TRBD2 CASSELAGSYNEQFF TGTGCCAGCAGTGAACTAGCGGGCTCCTACAATGAGCAGTTCTTC
TRBJ2-5 - TRBV9 TRBD2 CASSVSAGLAGGQETQYF TGTGCCAGCAGCGTTAGTGCGGGACTAGCGGGGGGACAAGAGACCCAGTACTTC
TRBJ2-3 - TRBV4-1 - CASSQVERFSTDTQYF TGCGCCAGCAGCCAGGTGGAGCGGTTCAGCACAGATACGCAGTATTTT
TRBJ2-1 - TRBV7-6 TRBD2 CASSLSAGETYNEQFF TGTGCCAGCAGCTTATCGGCGGGGGAAACCTACAATGAGCAGTTCTTC
TRBJ2-7 - TRBV4-1 TRBD1 CASSQVLTGVYEQYF TGCGCCAGCAGCCAGGTCCTTACAGGGGTCTACGAGCAGTACTTC
TRBJ2-5 - TRBV27 - CASSQDSGEETQYF TGTGCCAGCAGTCAGGACAGCGGGGAAGAGACCCAGTACTTC
TRBJ1-1 - TRBV18 - CASSPGPAGRNTEAFF TGTGCCAGCTCCCCCGGCCCGGCCGGGAGGAACACTGAAGCTTTCTTT
TRBJ1-5 few TRBV6-6 - CASSYSESNQPQHF TGTGCCAGCAGTTACTCTGAGAGCAATCAGCCCCAGCATTTT
TRBJ1-2 - TRBV10-3 TRBD1 CAISPGTGGDSGYTF TGTGCCATCAGTCCCGGGACAGGGGGCGACAGCGGCTACACCTTC
TRBJ1-1 - TRBV19 TRBD1 CASATGVGTEAFF TGTGCCAGTGCTACAGGGGTAGGGACTGAAGCTTTCTTT
TRBJ2-3 - TRBV6-5 - CASSYLGADTQYF TGTGCCAGCAGTTATTTAGGGGCAGATACGCAGTATTTT
TRBJ1-2 once TRBV6-1 TRBD1 CASSERDRGLPNYGYTF TGTGCCAGCAGTGAAAGGGACAGGGGCCTACCTAACTATGGCTACACCTTC
TRBJ1-1 - TRBV6-5 - CASNGRGLNTEAFF TGTGCCAGCAACGGCAGGGGCCTGAACACTGAAGCTTTCTTT
TRBJ1-2 - TRBV3-1/TRBV3-2 - CASSQGHYGYTF TGTGCCAGCAGCCAAGGGCACTATGGCTACACCTTC
TRBJ2-1 - TRBV7-2 - CASSPTSRYNEQFF TGTGCCAGCAGTCCCACTTCCAGGTACAATGAGCAGTTCTTC
TRBJ1-6 once TRBV4-1 - CASSQVLNSPLHF TGCGCCAGCAGCCAAGTCCTGAATTCACCCCTCCACTTT
TRBJ2-7 - TRBV27 - CASWADSYEQYF TGTGCCAGCTGGGCAGACTCCTACGAGCAGTACTTC
TRBJ2-1 - TRBV28 TRBD2 CASRGGLGEQFF TGTGCCAGCAGGGGGGGGTTAGGTGAGCAGTTCTTC
TRBJ2-3 - TRBV24-1 - CATSVGHTDTQYF TGTGCCACCAGTGTTGGCCACACAGATACGCAGTATTTT
TRBJ2-7 - TRBV5-1 - CASSPQPTYEQYF TGCGCCAGCAGCCCTCAACCTACTTACGAGCAGTACTTC
TRBJ1-5 - TRBV7-2 - CASSLAGGNNQPQHF TGTGCCAGCAGCTTAGCGGGGGGTAACAATCAGCCCCAGCATTTT
TRBJ1-2 - TRBV5-6 - CASSHRIRNYGYTF TGTGCCAGCAGCCACAGGATCCGTAACTATGGCTACACCTTC
TRBJ2-3 - TRBV5-6 TRBD2 CASSLAGRTSEDTQYF TGTGCCAGCAGCTTGGCCGGGAGGACTTCGGAGGATACGCAGTATTTT
TRBJ1-2 - TRBV6-5 - CASSLAGASGYTF TGTGCCAGCAGCCTCGCAGGGGCGAGTGGCTACACCTTC
TRBJ2-7 - TRBV6-5 - CASTPDGGSYEQYF TGTGCCAGCACACCCGACGGCGGCTCCTACGAGCAGTACTTC
TRBJ1-3 - TRBV15 - CATSTGGRGNTIYF TGTGCCACCAGCACCGGGGGTCGGGGAAACACCATATATTTT
TRBJ2-2 - TRBV27 - CASSMTVTLTHTGELFF TGTGCCAGCAGCATGACAGTGACCTTGACTCACACCGGGGAGCTGTTTTTT